Sequencing of this T cell receptor beta chain was carried out in a study of shared clonotypes between healthy human individuals. Trimming removed 0 bases from V and 6 bases from J, with 18 bases in between. The germline gives CDR1 MGHRA, CDR2 YSYEKL. The CDR3 has 17 residues. Method: immunoSEQ multiplex PCR; TCRdb's copy keeps in-frame clones and lacks some. Of nearly 1,000,000 clones listed, 76% are singletons. This TCR was sampled from a young man in good health. The sequencing input was memory CD4+ T cells sorted from blood. The subset denotes: CD45RA-negative fraction. The chain joins TRBV4-1 to TRBJ2-1, with D unclear. CDR3 protein: CASSQEQTRRGGNEQFF. The CDR3 DNA follows: TGCGCCAGCAGCCAAGAACAGACGCGGCGAGGCGGCAATGAGCAGTTCTTC.